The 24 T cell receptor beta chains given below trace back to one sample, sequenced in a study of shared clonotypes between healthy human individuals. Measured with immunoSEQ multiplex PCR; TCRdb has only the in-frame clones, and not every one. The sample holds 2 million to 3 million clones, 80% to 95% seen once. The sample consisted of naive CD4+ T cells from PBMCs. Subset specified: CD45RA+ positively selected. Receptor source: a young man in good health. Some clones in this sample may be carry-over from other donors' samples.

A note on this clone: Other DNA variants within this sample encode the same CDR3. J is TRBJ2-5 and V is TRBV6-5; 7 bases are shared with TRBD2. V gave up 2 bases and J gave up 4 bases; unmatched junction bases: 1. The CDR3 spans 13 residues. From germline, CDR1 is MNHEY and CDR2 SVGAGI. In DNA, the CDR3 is TGTGCCAGCAGTTACGCGGGAGCAGAGACCCAGTACTTC. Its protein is CASSYAGAETQYF.

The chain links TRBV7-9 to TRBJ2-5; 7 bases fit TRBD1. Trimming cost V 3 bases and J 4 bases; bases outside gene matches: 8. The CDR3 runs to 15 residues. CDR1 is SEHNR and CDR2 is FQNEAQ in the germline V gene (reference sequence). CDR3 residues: CASSFSYRGRETQYF. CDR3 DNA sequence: TGTGCCAGCAGCTTTTCGTACAGGGGAAGAGAGACCCAGTACTTC.

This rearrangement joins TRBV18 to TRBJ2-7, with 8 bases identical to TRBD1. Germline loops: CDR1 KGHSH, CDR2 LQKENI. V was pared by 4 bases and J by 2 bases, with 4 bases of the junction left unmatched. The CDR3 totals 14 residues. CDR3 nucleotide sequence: TGTGCCAGCTCACTAGCAGGGGGCACCTACGAGCAGTACTTC. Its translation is CASSLAGGTYEQYF.

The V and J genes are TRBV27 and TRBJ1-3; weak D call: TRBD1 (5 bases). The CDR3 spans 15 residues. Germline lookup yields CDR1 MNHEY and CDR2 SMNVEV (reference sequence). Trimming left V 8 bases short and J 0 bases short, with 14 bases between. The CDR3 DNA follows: TGTGCCAGCCGCCCGGCCGGGACCTCTGGAAACACCATATATTTT. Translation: CASRPAGTSGNTIYF.

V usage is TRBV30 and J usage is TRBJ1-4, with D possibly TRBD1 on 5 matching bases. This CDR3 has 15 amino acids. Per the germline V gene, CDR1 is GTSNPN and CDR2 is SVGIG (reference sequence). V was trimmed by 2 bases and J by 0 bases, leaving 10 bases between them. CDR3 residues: CAWSLGAATNEKLFF. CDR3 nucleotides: TGTGCCTGGAGTTTAGGGGCGGCAACTAATGAAAAACTGTTTTTT.

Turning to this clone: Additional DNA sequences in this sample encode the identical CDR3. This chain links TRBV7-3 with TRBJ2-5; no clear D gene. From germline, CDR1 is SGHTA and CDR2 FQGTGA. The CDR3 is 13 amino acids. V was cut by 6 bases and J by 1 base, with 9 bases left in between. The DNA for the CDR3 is TGTGCCAGCAGTCCTGGACCCCAAGAGACCCAGTACTTC. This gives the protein CASSPGPQETQYF. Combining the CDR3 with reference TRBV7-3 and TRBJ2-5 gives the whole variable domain GAGVSQTPSNKVTEKGKYVELRCDPISGHTALYWYRQSLGQGPEFLIYFQGTGAADDSGLPNDRFFAVRPEGSVSTLKIQRTERGDSAVYLCASSPGPQETQYFGPGTRLLVL.

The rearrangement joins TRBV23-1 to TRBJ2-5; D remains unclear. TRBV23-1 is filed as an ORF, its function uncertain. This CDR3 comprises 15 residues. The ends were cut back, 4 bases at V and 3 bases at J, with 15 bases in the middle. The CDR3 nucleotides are TGCGCCAGCAGTCCTACGAAGGACCCTAAAGAGACCCAGTACTTC. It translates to CASSPTKDPKETQYF.

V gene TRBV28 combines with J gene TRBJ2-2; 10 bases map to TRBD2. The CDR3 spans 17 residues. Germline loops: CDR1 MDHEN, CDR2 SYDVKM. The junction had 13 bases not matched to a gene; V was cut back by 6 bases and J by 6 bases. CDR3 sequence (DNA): TGTGCCAGCAGCGACCCTCCTAGCGGGAGAGGTGCCGGGGAGCTGTTTTTT. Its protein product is CASSDPPSGRGAGELFF.

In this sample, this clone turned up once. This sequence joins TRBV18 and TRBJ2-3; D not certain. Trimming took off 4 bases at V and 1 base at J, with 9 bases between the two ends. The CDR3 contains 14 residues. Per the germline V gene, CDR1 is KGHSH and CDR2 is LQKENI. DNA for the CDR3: TGTGCCAGCTCACGAGCTTGGGGCACAGATACGCAGTATTTT. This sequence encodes CASSRAWGTDTQYF.

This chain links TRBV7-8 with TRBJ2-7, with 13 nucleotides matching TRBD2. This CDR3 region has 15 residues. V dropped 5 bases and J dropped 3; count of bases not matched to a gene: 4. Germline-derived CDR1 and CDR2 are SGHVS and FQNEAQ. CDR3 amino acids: CASSTGLAGFYEQYF. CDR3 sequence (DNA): TGTGCCAGCAGCACGGGACTAGCGGGGTTCTACGAGCAGTACTTC.

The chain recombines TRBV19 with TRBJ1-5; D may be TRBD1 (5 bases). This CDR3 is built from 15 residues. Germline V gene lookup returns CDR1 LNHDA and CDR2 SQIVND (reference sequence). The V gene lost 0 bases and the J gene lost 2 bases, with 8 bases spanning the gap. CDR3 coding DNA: TGTGCCAGTAGTATAGACGGGGCCGGCAATCAGCCCCAGCATTTT. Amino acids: CASSIDGAGNQPQHF.

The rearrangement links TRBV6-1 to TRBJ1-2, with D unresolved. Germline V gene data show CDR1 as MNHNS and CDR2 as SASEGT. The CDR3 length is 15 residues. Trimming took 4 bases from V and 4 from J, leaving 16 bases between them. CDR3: CASSVWGEDPYGYTF. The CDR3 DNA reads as TGTGCCAGCAGTGTATGGGGTGAGGATCCCTATGGCTACACCTTC.

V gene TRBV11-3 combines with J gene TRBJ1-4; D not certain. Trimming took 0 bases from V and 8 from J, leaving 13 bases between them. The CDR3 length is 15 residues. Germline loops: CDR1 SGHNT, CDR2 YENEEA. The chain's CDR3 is CASSLEKPGKEKLFF. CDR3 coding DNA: TGTGCCAGCAGCTTAGAAAAACCGGGAAAAGAAAAACTGTTTTTT.

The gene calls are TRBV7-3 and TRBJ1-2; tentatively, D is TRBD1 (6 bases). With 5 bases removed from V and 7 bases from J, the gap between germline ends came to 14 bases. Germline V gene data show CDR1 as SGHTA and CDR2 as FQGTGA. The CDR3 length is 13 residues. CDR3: CASSPTGFSGYTF. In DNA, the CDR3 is TGTGCCAGCAGCCCGACAGGTTTTTCTGGCTACACCTTC. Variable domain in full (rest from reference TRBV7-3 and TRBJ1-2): GAGVSQTPSNKVTEKGKYVELRCDPISGHTALYWYRQSLGQGPEFLIYFQGTGAADDSGLPNDRFFAVRPEGSVSTLKIQRTERGDSAVYLCASSPTGFSGYTFGSGTRLTVV.

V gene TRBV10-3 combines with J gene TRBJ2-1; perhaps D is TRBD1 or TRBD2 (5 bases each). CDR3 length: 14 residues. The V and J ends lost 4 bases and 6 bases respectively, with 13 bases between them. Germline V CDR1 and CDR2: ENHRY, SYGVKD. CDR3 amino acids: CAISVWGTSNEQFF. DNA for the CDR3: TGTGCCATCAGTGTGTGGGGGACCTCCAATGAGCAGTTCTTC.

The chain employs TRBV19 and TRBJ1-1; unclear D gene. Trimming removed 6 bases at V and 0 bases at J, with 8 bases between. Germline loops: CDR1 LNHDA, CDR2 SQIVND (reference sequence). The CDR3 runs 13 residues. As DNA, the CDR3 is TGTGCCAGTAGACGCAGGTTGAACACTGAAGCTTTCTTT. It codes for CASRRRLNTEAFF.

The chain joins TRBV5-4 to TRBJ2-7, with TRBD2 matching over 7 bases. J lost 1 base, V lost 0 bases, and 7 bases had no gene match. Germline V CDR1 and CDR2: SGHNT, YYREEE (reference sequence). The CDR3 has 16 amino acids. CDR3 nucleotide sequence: TGTGCCAGCAGCTTGGCCGTCGCTAGCGGATCCTACGAGCAGTACTTC. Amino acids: CASSLAVASGSYEQYF.

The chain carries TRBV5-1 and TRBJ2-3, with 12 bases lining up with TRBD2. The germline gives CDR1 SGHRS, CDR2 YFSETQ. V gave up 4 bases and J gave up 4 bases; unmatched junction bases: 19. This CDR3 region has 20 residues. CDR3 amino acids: CASSLVGALAGGVGADTQYF. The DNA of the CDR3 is TGCGCCAGCAGCCTTGTAGGGGCGCTAGCGGGAGGGGTCGGGGCAGATACGCAGTATTTT.

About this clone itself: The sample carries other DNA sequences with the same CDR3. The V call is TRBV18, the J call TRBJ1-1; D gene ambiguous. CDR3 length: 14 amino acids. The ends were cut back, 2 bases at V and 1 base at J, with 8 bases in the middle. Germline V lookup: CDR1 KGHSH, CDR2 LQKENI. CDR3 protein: CASSPRAGNTEAFF. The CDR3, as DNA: TGTGCCAGCTCACCAAGGGCGGGGAACACTGAAGCTTTCTTT.

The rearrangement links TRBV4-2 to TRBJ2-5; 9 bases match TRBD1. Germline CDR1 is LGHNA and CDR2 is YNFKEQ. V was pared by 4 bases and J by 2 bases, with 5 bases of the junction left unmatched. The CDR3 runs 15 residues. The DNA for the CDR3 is TGTGCCAGCAGCCGGCGGACAGGGGCGCAAGAGACCCAGTACTTC. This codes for CASSRRTGAQETQYF.

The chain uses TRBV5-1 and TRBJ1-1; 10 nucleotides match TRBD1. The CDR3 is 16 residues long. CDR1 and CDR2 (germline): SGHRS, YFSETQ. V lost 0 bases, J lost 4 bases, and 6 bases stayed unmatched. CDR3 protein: CASSLETGGAGTEAFF. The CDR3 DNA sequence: TGCGCCAGCAGCTTGGAGACAGGGGGCGCGGGCACTGAAGCTTTCTTT.

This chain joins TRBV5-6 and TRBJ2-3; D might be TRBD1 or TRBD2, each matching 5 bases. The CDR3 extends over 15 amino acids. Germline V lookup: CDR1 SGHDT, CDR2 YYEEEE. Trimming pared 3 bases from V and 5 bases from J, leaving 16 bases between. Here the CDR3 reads CASSSRRAAGDTQYF. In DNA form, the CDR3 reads TGTGCCAGCAGCTCCCGCAGGGCCGCGGGAGATACGCAGTATTTT.

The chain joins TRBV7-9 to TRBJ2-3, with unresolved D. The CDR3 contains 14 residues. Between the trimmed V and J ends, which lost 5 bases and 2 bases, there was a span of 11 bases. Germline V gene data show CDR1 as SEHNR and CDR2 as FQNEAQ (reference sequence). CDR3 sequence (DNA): TGTGCCAGCAGCCGCCCCGGATCCACAGATACGCAGTATTTT. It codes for CASSRPGSTDTQYF.

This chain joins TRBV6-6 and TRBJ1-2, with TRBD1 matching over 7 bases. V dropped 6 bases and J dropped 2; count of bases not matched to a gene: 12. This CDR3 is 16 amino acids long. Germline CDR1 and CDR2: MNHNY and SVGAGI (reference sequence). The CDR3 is CASSHTTRGRNYGYTF. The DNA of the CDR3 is TGTGCCAGCAGCCATACTACCAGGGGGAGAAACTATGGCTACACCTTC.